This T cell receptor beta chain came from a study of shared clonotypes between healthy human individuals. This table comes from immunoSEQ multiplex PCR, and its TCRdb copy is limited to in-frame clones, with some not included. The profile covers about 1.5 million clones, with around 98% appearing a single time and less than 0.55% taken by the ten largest. This sequence was found in a man aged 25 to 40 in good health. Sequencing input: naive CD4+ T cells sorted from blood. Subset specified: CD45RA+ positively selected.

The CDR3 DNA is TGTGCCAGTAGCCTTCGCGGGGAGCTGTTTTTT. It translates to CASSLRGELFF. The V and J genes are TRBV19 and TRBJ2-2; no reliable D call. V lost 6 bases and J lost 7, with 6 bases in between. The CDR3 runs 11 residues. CDR1 LNHDA and CDR2 SQIVND come from the germline V gene (reference sequence).